This T cell receptor (beta chain) was recovered during a study of shared clonotypes between healthy human individuals. Study outcomes and limitations: Investigators expected sequencing depth to affect clonotype sharing among donors.

Concerning this clone itself: As yet, its antigen is unknown.

This table comes from immunoSEQ multiplex PCR, and its TCRdb copy is limited to in-frame clones, with some not included. Here the sample spans some 2.4 million clones, 93% being singletons. Donors were healthy HIV-negative adults without recently reported acute infections or vaccinations. The source is a man between 18 and 35 years old in good health. Some clones in this sample may be carry-over from other donors' samples. Sequenced material: naive CD4+ T cells from PBMCs. Subset in this sample: CD45RA+ positively selected.

The CDR3 spells CASSPSPGQGLAFF. The CDR3 nucleotides read TGTGCCAGCAGCCCCAGTCCGGGACAGGGGTTAGCTTTCTTT. This chain joins TRBV9 and TRBJ1-1, with 10 bases matching TRBD1. Trimming at V came to 4 bases and at J to 10 bases, leaving 10 bases not matched to a gene. Germline V gene data show CDR1 as SGDLS and CDR2 as YYNGEE. The CDR3 sequence is 14 residues long.